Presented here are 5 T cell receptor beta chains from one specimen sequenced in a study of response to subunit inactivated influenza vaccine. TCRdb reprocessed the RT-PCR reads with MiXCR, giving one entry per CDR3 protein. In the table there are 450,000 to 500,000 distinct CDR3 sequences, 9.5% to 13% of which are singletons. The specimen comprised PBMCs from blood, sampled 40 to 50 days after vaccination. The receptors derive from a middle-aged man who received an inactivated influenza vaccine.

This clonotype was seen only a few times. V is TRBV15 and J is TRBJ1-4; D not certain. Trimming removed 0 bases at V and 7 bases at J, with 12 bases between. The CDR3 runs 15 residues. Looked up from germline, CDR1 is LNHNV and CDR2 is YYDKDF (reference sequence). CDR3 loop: CATSRDVVGGEKLFF. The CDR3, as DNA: TGTGCCACCAGCAGAGATGTGGTTGGAGGTGAAAAACTGTTTTTT.

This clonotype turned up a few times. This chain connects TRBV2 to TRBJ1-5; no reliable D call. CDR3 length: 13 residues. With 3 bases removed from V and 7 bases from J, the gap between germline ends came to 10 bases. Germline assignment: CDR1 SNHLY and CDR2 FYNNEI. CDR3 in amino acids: CASSDLWTQPQHF. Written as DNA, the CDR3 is TGTGCCAGCAGTGATCTCTGGACCCAGCCCCAGCATTTT.

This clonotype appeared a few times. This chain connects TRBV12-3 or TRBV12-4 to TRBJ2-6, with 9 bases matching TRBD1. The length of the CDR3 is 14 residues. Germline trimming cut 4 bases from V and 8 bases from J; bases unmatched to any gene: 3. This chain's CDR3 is CASSSGQGSNVLTF. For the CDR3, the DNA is TGTGCCAGCAGTTCGGGACAGGGTTCCAACGTCCTGACTTTC.

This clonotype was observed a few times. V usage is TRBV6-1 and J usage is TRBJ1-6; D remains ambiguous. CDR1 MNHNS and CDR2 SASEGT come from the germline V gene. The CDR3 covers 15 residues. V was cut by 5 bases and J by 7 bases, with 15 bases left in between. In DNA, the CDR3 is TGTGCCAGCAGTCCCTCACTGGGAAGGAATTCACCCCTCCACTTT. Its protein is CASSPSLGRNSPLHF.

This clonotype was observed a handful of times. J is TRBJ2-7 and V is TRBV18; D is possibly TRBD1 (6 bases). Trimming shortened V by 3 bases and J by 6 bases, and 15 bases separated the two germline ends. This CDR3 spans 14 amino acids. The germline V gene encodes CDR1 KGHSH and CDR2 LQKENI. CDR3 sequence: CASSPRDTLSEQYF. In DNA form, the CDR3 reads TGTGCCAGCTCACCGAGGGACACCCTCTCCGAGCAGTACTTC.